Following are 26 T cell receptor beta chains from one sample sequenced in a study of tumor and adjacent non-tumor tissue in lung cancer. Three rounds of nested PCR, following a modified ARM-PCR protocol, produced the TCRbeta library. TCRdb reanalysed the multiplex PCR reads using MiXCR and keeps one entry per CDR3 protein. In the table there are about 67,000 distinct CDR3 sequences, around three quarters of which are singletons. This sample's RNA came from whole unsorted tissue. More than 3 cm separated this lung sample from the edge of the tumor. The source material was distant non-tumor lung tissue. These receptors originate from a man aged 55 to 70 with non-small cell lung cancer.

Of note for this clonotype: Without the conserved terminal phenylalanine or tryptophan, this CDR3 likely stems from a read error. V usage is TRBV4-1 and J usage is TRBJ2-1; D gene unclear. Germline V lookup: CDR1 MGHRA, CDR2 YSYEKL. The germline V and J ends were trimmed by 8 bases and 7 bases, with 12 bases remaining between them. The CDR3 has 12 amino acids. The CDR3, as DNA: TGCGCCAGCTCCGATACATATAATGAGCAGTTCTTA. Translating it yields CASSDTYNEQFL.

Points on this clonotype: An end of the junction differs from the germline gene, which may be a read error. The genes are TRBV6-5 and TRBJ2-4, with D perhaps matching TRBD1 (5 bases). CDR3 length: 15 amino acids. Germline values: CDR1 MNHEY, CDR2 SVGAGI. CDR3 region: CASSYRLEAKYIQYF. DNA of the CDR3: TGTGCCAGCAGCTACAGGCTAGAGGCCAAATACATTCAGTACTTC.

Remarks on this clonotype: The conserved phenylalanine or tryptophan is not found at the CDR3 terminus, so this likely reflects a read error. The chain has TRBV6-6 and TRBJ2-2; the D gene is possibly TRBD1 (5 bases). The V gene lost 6 bases and the J gene lost 6 bases, with 14 bases spanning the gap. CDR1 is MNHNY, CDR2 SVGAGI, per germline (reference sequence). This CDR3 spans 14 amino acids. The DNA for the CDR3 is TGTGCCAGCAGATCCACCTGGGGCGCCGGGGAGCTGTTTTCT. Its translation is CASRSTWGAGELFS.

The chain uses TRBV29-1 and TRBJ2-3, with 9 bases lining up with TRBD1. The V gene's germline CDR1 is SQVTM and CDR2 ANQGSEA. J was trimmed by 5 bases and V by 6 bases; bases with no gene match: 15. The CDR3 length is 16 residues. The CDR3 loop reads CSVGRTGTGIEDTQYF. The CDR3 bases are TGCAGCGTCGGTAGAACCGGGACAGGGATTGAAGATACGCAGTATTTT.

In regard to this clonotype: Germline and junction disagree at one end, which may indicate a read error. This chain connects TRBV11-2 to TRBJ2-7, with D possibly being TRBD1 (5 bases). The CDR3 length is 14 residues. CDR1 and CDR2 (germline): SGHAT, FQNNGV. The CDR3 region has the DNA TGTGCCAACAGCTATACCGCGACAGTTTACGAGCAGTACTTC. This gives the protein CANSYTATVYEQYF.

A note on this clonotype: An end of the junction differs from the germline gene, which may be a read error. The chain carries TRBV6-6 and TRBJ2-5, with D possibly being TRBD1 or TRBD2 (5 bases each). The CDR3 covers 16 residues. Germline V gene data show CDR1 as MNHNY and CDR2 as SVGAGI (reference sequence). The CDR3 loop is CASSYSTASGQEIQYF. The DNA of the CDR3 is TGTGCCAGCAGTTACTCGACAGCCAGCGGTCAAGAGATCCAGTACTTC.

A remark on this clonotype: A clone one base away is much larger, so this may be a read error. The rearrangement links TRBV24-1 to TRBJ2-7; TRBD1 might be the D (6 bases). V lost 2 bases to trimming and J lost 12 bases, with 16 bases between them. The CDR3 has 13 amino acids. Germline V lookup: CDR1 KGHDR, CDR2 SFDVKD. CDR3 region: CATSDWQRQVLYF. The CDR3 DNA follows: TGTGCCACCAGTGATTGGCAGAGACAGGTGCTGTACTTC.

This clonotype occurred a few times. Given a much more abundant clone one base away, this may be a read error. The rearrangement uses TRBV14 and TRBJ2-5; weak D call: TRBD2 (5 bases). V lost 4 bases and J 9 bases, leaving 15 bases between the germline ends. Germline V CDR1 and CDR2: SGHDN, FVKESK. The CDR3 is made up of 13 amino acids. CDR3 nucleotides: TGTGCCAGCAGCCCCAGTAGGATGGAGGCCCAGTACTTC. This codes for CASSPSRMEAQYF.

With respect to this clonotype: The CDR3 end shows no conserved phenylalanine or tryptophan, and so a read error is likely. This rearrangement joins TRBV7-9 to TRBJ1-2; D not certain. This CDR3 contains 13 residues. Germline V gene sequence: CDR1 SEHNR, CDR2 FQNEAQ (reference sequence). The CDR3 loop reads CASSLEGDYDYTV. The CDR3 nucleotides are TGTGCCAGCAGCTTAGAAGGAGACTATGACTACACCGTC.

Written as DNA, the CDR3 is TGTGCCAGCAGTAGACAGAGCCCCTACAATGAGCGATTCTTC. It encodes CASSRQSPYNERFF. The V call is TRBV6-2 or TRBV6-3, the J call TRBJ2-1; TRBD1 might be the D (5 bases). V was cut by 5 bases and J by 16 bases, with 24 bases left in between. CDR3 length equals 14 residues. Germline CDR1 is MNHEY and CDR2 is SVGEGT.

A remark on this clonotype: The germline gene is not matched at one end of the junction; a read error may be the cause. CDR3 in DNA: TGCGCCAACAGCCCCGGTGGGACACAGAACACCGGGGAGCTGTTTTTT. Protein product: CANSPGGTQNTGELFF. The genes are TRBV5-1 and TRBJ2-2; the D gene is possibly TRBD1 (6 bases). Germline V gives CDR1 SGHRS, CDR2 YFSETQ. The CDR3 consists of 16 residues.

This clonotype was recorded at least ten times. V usage is TRBV6-5 and J usage is TRBJ1-1; a possible D gene is TRBD1 (5 bases). V was shortened by 9 bases and J by 3 bases, with 11 bases between the two germline ends. CDR3 size: 12 residues. The germline CDR1 and CDR2 sequences are MNHEY and SVGAGI. The CDR3 bases are TGTGCCAGGAGGCAGGGTGACACTGAAGCTTTCTTT. Its protein is CARRQGDTEAFF.

A remark on this clonotype: At one end, the junction sequence differs from germline, possibly due to a read error. The chain joins TRBV28 to TRBJ2-3; possibly TRBD2 for D (6 bases). The CDR3 runs to 17 residues. CDR1 MDHEN and CDR2 SYDVKM come from the germline V gene. This CDR3 is CAISFGHSGGVVDTQYF. The CDR3 DNA sequence: TGTGCCATCAGTTTTGGTCACTCCGGAGGGGTCGTAGATACGCAGTATTTT.

The chain recombines TRBV4-1 with TRBJ2-5, with a possible D match to TRBD2 (6 bases). Trimming cost V 4 bases and J 8 bases, with 14 bases left between them. The CDR3 has 13 residues. Germline V gene lookup returns CDR1 MGHRA and CDR2 YSYEKL. The CDR3 DNA is TGCGCCAGCAGCCGACTAGTTTCTGATACCCAGTACTTC. Amino acid sequence: CASSRLVSDTQYF.

The chain is built from TRBV29-1 and TRBJ1-3; D unclear. V was shortened by 5 bases and J by 8 bases, with 13 bases between the two germline ends. This CDR3 spans 12 amino acids. Germline values: CDR1 SQVTM, CDR2 ANQGSEA. The CDR3, as DNA: TGCAGCGTTCGGCATCGGGCTGACACCATATATTTT. This gives the protein CSVRHRADTIYF.

As for this clonotype: A read error may account for a junction end that differs from germline. The chain carries TRBV5-1 and TRBJ2-5, with TRBD2 matching 7 bases. The CDR3 totals 19 residues. Germline assignment: CDR1 SGHRS and CDR2 YFSETQ. The CDR3 nucleotides read TGCGCCAGCAGCTTATACCCCCGCGGGAGAGGCCCAAATCAAGAGACTCAGTACTTC. Translating it yields CASSLYPRGRGPNQETQYF.

As to this clonotype: The junction departs from germline at one end; a sequencing error may be responsible. The rearrangement uses TRBV29-1 and TRBJ2-5; TRBD1 matches 7 bases. This CDR3 comprises 14 residues. Germline V gives CDR1 SQVTM, CDR2 ANQGSEA. CDR3 amino acids: CSIEDRAYQESQYF. For the CDR3, the DNA is TGCAGCATTGAAGACAGGGCGTACCAAGAGAGCCAGTACTTC. Looking up the rest from reference TRBV29-1 and TRBJ2-5 gives the full variable domain: SAVISQKPSRDICQRGTSLTIQCQVDSQVTMMFWYRQQPGQSLTLIATANQGSEATYESGFVIDKFPISRPNLTFSTLTVSNMSPEDSSIYLCSIEDRAYQESQYFGPGTRLLVL.

The V call is TRBV11-1, the J call TRBJ2-7, with TRBD2 as a possible D gene (6 bases). V was shortened by 1 base and J by 7 bases, with 17 bases between the two germline ends. The CDR3 is made up of 15 amino acids. Per the germline V gene, CDR1 is SGHAT and CDR2 is FQDESV (reference sequence). CDR3 loop: CASSLDRRGRYEQYF. The DNA for the CDR3 is TGTGCCAGCAGCTTAGACCGGAGGGGCCGCTATGAGCAGTACTTC.

The chain recombines TRBV6-2 or TRBV6-3 with TRBJ2-2, with D unclear. The germline CDR1 and CDR2 sequences are MNHEY and SVGEGT. V shed 11 bases and J shed 2 bases, with 15 bases lying between them. The CDR3 length is 14 residues. This CDR3 reads CAGKLTYNTGELFF. The CDR3 nucleotides read TGTGCCGGCAAATTGACTTATAACACCGGGGAGCTGTTTTTT.

As concerns this clonotype: The junction and the germline gene differ at one end; a read error may be behind it. The chain recombines TRBV28 with TRBJ2-3; TRBD1 matches at 8 bases. Germline V gene data show CDR1 as MDHEN and CDR2 as SYDVKM. The CDR3 extends over 19 amino acids. The CDR3 DNA follows: TGTGCCAGCAGTTTATTCGCCGGAGGCAGGGGGCTTAGCAGAGATACGCAGTATTTT. It translates to CASSLFAGGRGLSRDTQYF.

Turning to this clonotype: The conserved phenylalanine or tryptophan is not found at the CDR3 terminus, so this likely reflects a read error. It is unclear where the CDR3 begins or ends on the DNA, so no DNA is shown, and the CDR3 is as TCRdb lists it. The genes are TRBV6-1 and TRBJ2-3; the tabulated D call, TRBD1, remains unverified against the DNA. Germline V gives CDR1 MNHNS, CDR2 SASEGT. The CDR3 spans 15 amino acids, including both terminal residues. This CDR3 reads CGSSELQGNTDTQCV.

Concerning this clonotype: Its ends do not fully match the called genes, so a read error is possible. The chain joins TRBV6-1 to TRBJ1-5; D is possibly TRBD1 (6 bases). The CDR3 runs 16 residues. Germline V gene data show CDR1 as MNHNS and CDR2 as SASEGT. CDR3 sequence (DNA): TGTACCAGTAGCCGACACAGGGATGGGTCCGTCCAGCCCCAGCATTTT. Translated: CTSSRHRDGSVQPQHF.

In its sample, this clonotype was seen many times. The V call is TRBV12-3 or TRBV12-4, the J call TRBJ2-3; D tentatively reads TRBD1 or TRBD2 (5 bases each). Between the trimmed V and J ends, which lost 7 bases and 1 base, there was a span of 9 bases. CDR3 length equals 13 residues. In DNA form, the CDR3 reads TGTGCCAGCACCCCGGGGCGCACAGATACGCAGTATTTT. The encoded protein is CASTPGRTDTQYF.

As concerns this clonotype: One end of the junction fails to match germline, which may point to a read error. The chain uses TRBV14 and TRBJ2-1, with TRBD2 matching 10 bases. The germline V gene encodes CDR1 SGHDN and CDR2 FVKESK. The CDR3 is made up of 14 amino acids. CDR3 loop: CASSEASGGKQQSF. CDR3 bases: TGTGCCAGCAGCGAGGCTAGCGGGGGAAAGCAGCAGTCCTTC.

The chain couples TRBV29-1 to TRBJ2-7; no firm D call. With 1 base removed from V and 5 bases from J, the gap between germline ends came to 6 bases. The CDR3 contains 11 residues. The germline V gene encodes CDR1 SQVTM and CDR2 ANQGSEA. CDR3 loop: CSVEVIHEQYF. CDR3 bases: TGCAGCGTTGAAGTAATCCACGAGCAGTACTTC.

Notes on this clonotype: One junction end disagrees with the germline gene, perhaps due to a read error. V is TRBV13 and J is TRBJ2-1; 9 bases are a match to TRBD2. CDR3 length equals 15 residues. CDR1 PRHDT and CDR2 FYEKMQ come from the germline V gene (reference sequence). CDR3 sequence reads: CSSSLRTSAWNEQFF. Written as DNA, the CDR3 is TGTTCCAGCAGCTTGCGGACTAGCGCCTGGAATGAACAGTTCTTC.